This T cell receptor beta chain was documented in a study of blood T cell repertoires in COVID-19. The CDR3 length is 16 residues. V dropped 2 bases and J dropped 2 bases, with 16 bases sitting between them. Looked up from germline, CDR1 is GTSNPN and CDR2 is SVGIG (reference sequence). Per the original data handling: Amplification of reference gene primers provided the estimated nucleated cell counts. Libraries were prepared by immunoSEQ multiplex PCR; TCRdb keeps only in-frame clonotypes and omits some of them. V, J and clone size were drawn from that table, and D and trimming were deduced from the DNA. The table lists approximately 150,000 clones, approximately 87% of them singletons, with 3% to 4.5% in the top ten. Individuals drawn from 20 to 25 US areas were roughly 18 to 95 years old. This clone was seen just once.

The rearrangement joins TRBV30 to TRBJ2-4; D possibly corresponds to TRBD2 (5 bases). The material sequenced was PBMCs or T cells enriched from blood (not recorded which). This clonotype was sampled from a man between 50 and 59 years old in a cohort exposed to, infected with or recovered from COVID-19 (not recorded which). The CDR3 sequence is CAWSLGLVQTKNIQYF. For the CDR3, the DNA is TGTGCCTGGAGTCTAGGACTGGTTCAAACCAAAAACATTCAGTACTTC.